This TCR beta chain is drawn from a study of cytomegalovirus exposure and HLA in healthy donors. On the study more broadly: The same platform was used for the approximately 110 validation repertoires and the roughly 730 first-cohort repertoires, a later analysis reported. Study findings and constraints: According to reports, the classifier identified cytomegalovirus status with high specificity and sensitivity. Overall, approximately 150 TCR beta chains were annotated as cytomegalovirus-associated. Specificity for CMV antigens was confirmed in vitro for a few of the CMV-associated chains.

A word on this clone: Its target is not known.

TCRdb's copy holds only in-frame clones and misses some; the assay was immunoSEQ multiplex PCR. In the table there are around 70,000 clones, less than 95% of which are singletons. Trimming took 4 bases from V and 5 from J; bases not matched to a gene: 7. CDR1 and CDR2 from the germline V gene are SEHNR and FQNEAQ (reference sequence). This CDR3 is 14 amino acids long. The gene calls are TRBV7-9 and TRBJ2-7, with 8 bases that match TRBD2. The sample consisted of PBMCs. The sequence was collected from a woman between 18 and 29 years old in good health and CMV-seropositive. CDR3: CASSSSGLPHEQYF. The CDR3 DNA is TGTGCCAGCAGCTCTAGCGGGCTCCCTCACGAGCAGTACTTC.